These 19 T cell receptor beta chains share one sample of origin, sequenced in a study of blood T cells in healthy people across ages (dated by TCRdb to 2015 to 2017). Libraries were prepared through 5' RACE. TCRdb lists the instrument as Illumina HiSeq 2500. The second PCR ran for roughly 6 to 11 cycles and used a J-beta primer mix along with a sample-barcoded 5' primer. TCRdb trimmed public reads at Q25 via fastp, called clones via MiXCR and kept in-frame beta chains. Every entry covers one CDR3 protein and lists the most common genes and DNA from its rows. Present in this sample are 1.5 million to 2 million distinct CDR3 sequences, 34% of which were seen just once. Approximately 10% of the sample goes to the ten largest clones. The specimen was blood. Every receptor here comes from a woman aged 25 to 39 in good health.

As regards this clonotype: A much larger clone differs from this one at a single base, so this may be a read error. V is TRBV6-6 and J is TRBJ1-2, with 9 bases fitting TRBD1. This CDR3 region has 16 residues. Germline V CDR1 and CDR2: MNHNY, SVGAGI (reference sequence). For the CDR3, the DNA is TGTGCCAGCAGTCCCCGGGACAGGGTTCTGAGCTATGGCTGCACCTTC. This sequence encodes CASSPRDRVLSYGCTF.

The CDR3 loop reads CASSPSRANTQYF. Here the CDR3 DNA reads TGTGCCAGCAGCCCAAGTCGGGCGAATACGCAGTATTTT. The chain has TRBV7-2 and TRBJ2-3; no clear D gene. Germline assignment: CDR1 SGHTA and CDR2 FQGNSA. Trimming removed 5 bases from V and 7 bases from J, with 13 bases in between. This CDR3 contains 13 residues.

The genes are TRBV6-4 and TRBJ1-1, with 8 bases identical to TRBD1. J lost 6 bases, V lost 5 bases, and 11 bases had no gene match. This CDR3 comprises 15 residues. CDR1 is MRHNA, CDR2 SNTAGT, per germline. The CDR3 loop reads CASSHPGTGFSEAFF. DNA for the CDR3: TGTGCCAGCAGTCACCCCGGGACAGGTTTTTCTGAAGCTTTCTTT.

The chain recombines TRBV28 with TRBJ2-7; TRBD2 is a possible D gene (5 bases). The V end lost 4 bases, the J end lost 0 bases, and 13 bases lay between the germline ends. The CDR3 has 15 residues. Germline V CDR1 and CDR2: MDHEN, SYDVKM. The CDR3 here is CASSSITGSSYEQYF. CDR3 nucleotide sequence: TGTGCCAGCAGTTCAATCACGGGGTCCTCCTACGAGCAGTACTTC.

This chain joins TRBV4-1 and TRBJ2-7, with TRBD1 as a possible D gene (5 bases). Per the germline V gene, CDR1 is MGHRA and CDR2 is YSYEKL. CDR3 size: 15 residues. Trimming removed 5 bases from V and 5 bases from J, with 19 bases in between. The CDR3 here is CASSSMGLGPNEQYF. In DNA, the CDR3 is TGCGCCAGCAGCTCGATGGGGCTAGGACCCAACGAGCAGTACTTC.

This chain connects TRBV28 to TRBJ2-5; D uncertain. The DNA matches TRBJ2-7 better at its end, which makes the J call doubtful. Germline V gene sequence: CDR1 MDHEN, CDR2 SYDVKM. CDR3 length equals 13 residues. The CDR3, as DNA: TGTGCCAGCAGACCATTCTTGGGATACGAGCAGTACTTC. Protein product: CASRPFLGYEQYF.

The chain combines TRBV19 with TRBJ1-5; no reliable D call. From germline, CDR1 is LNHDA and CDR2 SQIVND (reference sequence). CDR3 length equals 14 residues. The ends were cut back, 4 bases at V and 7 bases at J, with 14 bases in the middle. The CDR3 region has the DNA TGTGCCAGTAGTAAGCCGGGTGCAAGACAGCCCCAGCATTTT. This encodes CASSKPGARQPQHF.

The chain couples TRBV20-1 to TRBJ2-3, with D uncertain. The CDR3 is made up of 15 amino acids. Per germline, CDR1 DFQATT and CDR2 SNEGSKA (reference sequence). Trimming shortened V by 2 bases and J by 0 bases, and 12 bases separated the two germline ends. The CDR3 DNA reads TGCAGTGCTAGATTCGAGCTGCCTAGCACAGATACGCAGTATTTT. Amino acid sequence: CSARFELPSTDTQYF.

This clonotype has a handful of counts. DNA of the CDR3: TGTGCCAGCAGCCCACCCAGGGTACCCTACGAGCAGTACTTC. Amino acid sequence: CASSPPRVPYEQYF. The chain couples TRBV9 to TRBJ2-7, with a weak D call TRBD1 (5 bases). With 4 bases removed from V and 2 bases from J, the gap between germline ends came to 13 bases. This CDR3 region has 14 residues. Germline-derived CDR1 and CDR2 are SGDLS and YYNGEE.

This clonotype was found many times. CDR3 amino acids: CSGKTGGGLNTEAFF. DNA of the CDR3: TGCAGTGGGAAGACAGGTGGGGGGCTGAACACTGAAGCTTTCTTT. The chain recombines TRBV20-1 with TRBJ1-1, with D maybe TRBD1 (6 bases). Germline CDR1 and CDR2: DFQATT and SNEGSKA (reference sequence). This CDR3 is built from 15 residues. V lost 7 bases and J lost 0, with 18 bases in between.

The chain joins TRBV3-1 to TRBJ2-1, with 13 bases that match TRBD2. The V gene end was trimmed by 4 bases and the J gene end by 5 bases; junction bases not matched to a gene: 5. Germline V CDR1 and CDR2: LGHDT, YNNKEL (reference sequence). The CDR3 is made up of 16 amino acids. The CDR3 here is CASSLTSGGANNEQFF. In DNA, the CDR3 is TGTGCCAGCAGCCTCACTAGCGGGGGGGCCAACAATGAGCAGTTCTTC.

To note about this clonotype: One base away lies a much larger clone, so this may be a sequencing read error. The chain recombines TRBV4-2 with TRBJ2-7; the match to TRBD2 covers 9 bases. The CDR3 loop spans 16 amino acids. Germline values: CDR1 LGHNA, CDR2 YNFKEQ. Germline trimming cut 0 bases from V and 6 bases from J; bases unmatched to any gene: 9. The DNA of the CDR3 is TGTGCCAGCAGCCAAGATACGCTAGCGGGACTCTGCGAGCAGTACTTC. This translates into CASSQDTLAGLCEQYF.

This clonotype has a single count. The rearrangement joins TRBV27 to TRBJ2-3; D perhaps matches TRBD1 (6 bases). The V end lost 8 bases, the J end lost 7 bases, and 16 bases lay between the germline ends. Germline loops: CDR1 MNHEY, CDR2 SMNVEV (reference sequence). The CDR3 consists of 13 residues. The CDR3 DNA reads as TGTGCCAGCGGGACATCCTCGCACAATACGCAGTATTTT. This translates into CASGTSSHNTQYF.

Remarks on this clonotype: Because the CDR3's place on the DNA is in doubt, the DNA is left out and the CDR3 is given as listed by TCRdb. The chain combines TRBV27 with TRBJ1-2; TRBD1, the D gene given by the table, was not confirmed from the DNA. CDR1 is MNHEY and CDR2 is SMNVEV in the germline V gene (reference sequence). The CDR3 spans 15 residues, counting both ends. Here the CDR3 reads CASSLFGKGAYGYAF.

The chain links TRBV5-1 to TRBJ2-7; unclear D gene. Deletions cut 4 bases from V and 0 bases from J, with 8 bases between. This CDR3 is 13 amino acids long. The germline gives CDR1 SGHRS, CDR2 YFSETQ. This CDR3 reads CASSIPSSYEQYF. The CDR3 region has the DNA TGCGCCAGCAGCATCCCAAGCTCCTACGAGCAGTACTTC.

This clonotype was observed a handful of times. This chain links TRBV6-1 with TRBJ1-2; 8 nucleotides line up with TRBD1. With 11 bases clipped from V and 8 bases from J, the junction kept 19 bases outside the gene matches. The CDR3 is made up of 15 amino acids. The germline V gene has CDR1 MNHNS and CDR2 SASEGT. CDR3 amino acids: CAGRKEWTGLGGYTF. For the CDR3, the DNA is TGTGCCGGACGAAAGGAATGGACAGGGCTGGGGGGCTACACCTTC.

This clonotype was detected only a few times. The CDR3 DNA sequence: TGTGCCAGCAGTCCCCATTTGGGGGGCGAGACCCAGTACTTC. Translated: CASSPHLGGETQYF. The rearrangement uses TRBV12-3 or TRBV12-4 and TRBJ2-5; D tentatively fits TRBD1 or TRBD2 (6 bases each). This CDR3 contains 14 residues. Trimming removed 5 bases from V and 5 bases from J, with 15 bases in between.

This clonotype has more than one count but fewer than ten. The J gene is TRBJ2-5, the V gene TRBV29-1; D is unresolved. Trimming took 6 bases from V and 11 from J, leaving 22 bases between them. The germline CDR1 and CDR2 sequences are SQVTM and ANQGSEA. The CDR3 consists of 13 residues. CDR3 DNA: TGCAGCGTCGAATCGGGCTCCGCCTACGGGCAGTACTTC. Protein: CSVESGSAYGQYF.

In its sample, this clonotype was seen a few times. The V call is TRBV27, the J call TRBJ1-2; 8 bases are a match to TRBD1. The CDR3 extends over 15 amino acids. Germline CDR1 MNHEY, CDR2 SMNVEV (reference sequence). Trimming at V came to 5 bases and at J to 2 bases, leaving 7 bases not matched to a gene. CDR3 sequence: CASSLQGAKNYGYTF. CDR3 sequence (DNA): TGTGCCAGCAGTCTCCAGGGGGCTAAGAACTATGGCTACACCTTC.